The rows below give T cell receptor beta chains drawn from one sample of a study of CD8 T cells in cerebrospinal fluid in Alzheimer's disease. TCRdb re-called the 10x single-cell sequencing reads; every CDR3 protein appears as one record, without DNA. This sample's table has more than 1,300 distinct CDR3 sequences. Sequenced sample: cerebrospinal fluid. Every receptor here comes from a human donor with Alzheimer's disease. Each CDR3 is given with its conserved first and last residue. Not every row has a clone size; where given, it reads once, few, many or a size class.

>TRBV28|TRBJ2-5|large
CASSPRLMYQETQYF
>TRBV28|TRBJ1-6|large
CASSFLPGTYNSPLHF
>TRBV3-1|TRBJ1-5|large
CASSHSGGNQPQHF
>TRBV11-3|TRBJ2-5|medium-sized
CASSLDGLSSGVGTQYF
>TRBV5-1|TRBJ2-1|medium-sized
CASSLGGTSGRENEQFF
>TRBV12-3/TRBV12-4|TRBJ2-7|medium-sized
CASSPAGTGLREQYF
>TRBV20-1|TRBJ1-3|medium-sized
CSARVGTGLSSGNTIYF
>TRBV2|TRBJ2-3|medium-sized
CASKARVADTQYF
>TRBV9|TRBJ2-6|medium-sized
CASSVGQGGSGANVLTF
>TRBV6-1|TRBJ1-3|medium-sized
CASSEWGPGNTIYF
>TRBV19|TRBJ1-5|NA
CASSLTGTGGDQPQHF
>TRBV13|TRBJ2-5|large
CASSFKRHSGGQETQYF
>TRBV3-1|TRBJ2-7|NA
CASSHLSYEQYF
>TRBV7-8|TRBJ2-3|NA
CASSQVAGAGSDTQYF
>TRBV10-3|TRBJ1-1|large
CAISGQGWSTEAFF
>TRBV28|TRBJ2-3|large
CASSRLPRTQYF
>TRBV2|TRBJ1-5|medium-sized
CASSGSGGAGRNQPQHF
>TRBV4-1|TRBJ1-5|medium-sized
CASSRTGQEGNQPQHF
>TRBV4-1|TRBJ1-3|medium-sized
CASSQKQGKSAGNTIYF
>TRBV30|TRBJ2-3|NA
CAWSGTTRGGTDTQYF
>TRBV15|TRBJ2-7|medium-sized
CATSRVGQGPFEQYF
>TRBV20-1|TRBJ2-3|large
CSAPRPQAGDTDTQYF
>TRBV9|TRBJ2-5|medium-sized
CASSLGTGGVPQYF
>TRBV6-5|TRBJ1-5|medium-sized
CASNPHWDRGDQPQHF
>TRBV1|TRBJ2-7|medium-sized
CTSSPPPLSGGPYEQYF
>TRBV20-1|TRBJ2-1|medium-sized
CSARPASGDEQFF
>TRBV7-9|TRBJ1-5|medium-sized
CASSPDTAISPQHF
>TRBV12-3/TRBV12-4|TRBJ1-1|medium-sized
CASRGGENTEAFF